This passage covers 28 T cell receptor beta chains from one sample sequenced in a study of blood T cell repertoires in COVID-19 (TCRdb year 2020). Libraries were prepared through the immunoSEQ multiplex PCR assay. TCRdb obtained this table from immuneACCESS and retained in-frame rearrangements with V and J assigned. These tables miss some clones; where compared with another copy, unresolved V genes account for less than half of the shortfall, and the remainder is unexplained. The sample table shows roughly 200,000 clones, and 80% to 85% are seen once. The top ten constitute about 10% of the sample. Material for sequencing was peripheral blood. Receptors were obtained from a woman of 80 years or more with COVID-19, enrolled during active disease.

The chain uses TRBV11-2 and TRBJ2-7; no reliable D call. The V gene's germline CDR1 is SGHAT and CDR2 FQNNGV. The V end lost 1 base, the J end lost 0 bases, and 10 bases lay between the germline ends. The CDR3 is 15 residues long. In nucleotides, the CDR3 is TGTGCCAGCAGCTTAGTTCAGGTTTTCTCCTACGAGCAGTACTTC. Translating it yields CASSLVQVFSYEQYF.

J is TRBJ1-3 and V is TRBV7-9; D is possibly TRBD1 (5 bases). V was clipped by 4 bases and J by 0 bases, with 7 bases between them. Germline CDR1 and CDR2: SEHNR and FQNEAQ (reference sequence). CDR3 length equals 14 residues. CDR3 in DNA: TGTGCCAGCAGCTACGGGGGCTCTGGAAACACCATATATTTT. As protein: CASSYGGSGNTIYF.

This clone has ten or more counts. The J gene is TRBJ2-5, the V gene TRBV5-4, with D maybe TRBD2 (5 bases). The V gene lost 4 bases and the J gene lost 3 bases, with 13 bases spanning the gap. The CDR3 has 14 amino acids. In germline, CDR1 is SGHNT, CDR2 YYREEE (reference sequence). CDR3 nucleotides: TGTGCCAGCAGCAGAGGGCAGTCGAAAGAGACCCAGTACTTC. Translated: CASSRGQSKETQYF.

The chain carries TRBV27 and TRBJ2-6; D uncertain. The V gene's germline CDR1 is MNHEY and CDR2 SMNVEV (reference sequence). This CDR3 is built from 14 residues. Trimming stripped 1 base from V and 3 bases from J, with 4 bases between. CDR3 nucleotide sequence: TGTGCCAGCAGTTTATGGAGTGGGGCCAACGTCCTGACTTTC. Translated: CASSLWSGANVLTF.

This clone was observed a handful of times. This chain connects TRBV11-3 to TRBJ2-7; maybe TRBD1 (6 bases). V shed 1 base and J shed 0 bases, with 10 bases lying between them. CDR1 SGHNT and CDR2 YENEEA come from the germline V gene. The CDR3 is 15 residues long. As DNA, the CDR3 is TGTGCCAGCAGCTTAGGCGGACAGAGCTCCTACGAGCAGTACTTC. Encoded protein: CASSLGGQSSYEQYF.

The chain has TRBV18 and TRBJ1-2; D perhaps matches TRBD1 (6 bases). The length of the CDR3 is 15 residues. Germline loops: CDR1 KGHSH, CDR2 LQKENI. With 3 bases removed from V and 4 bases from J, the gap between germline ends came to 15 bases. The CDR3 nucleotides read TGTGCCAGCTCACCCGCAACAGGGTCGACCTATGGCTACACCTTC. Protein sequence: CASSPATGSTYGYTF. Full variable domain (rest looked up from reference TRBV18 and TRBJ1-2): NAGVMQNPRHLVRRRGQEARLRCSPMKGHSHVYWYRQLPEEGLKFMVYLQKENIIDESGMPKERFSAEFPKEGPSILRIQQVVRGDSAAYFCASSPATGSTYGYTFGSGTRLTVV.

The V gene is TRBV24-1, the J gene TRBJ2-1; the match to TRBD2 covers 7 bases. The CDR3 contains 11 residues. Germline V gives CDR1 KGHDR, CDR2 SFDVKD. V shed 10 bases, J shed 10 bases, and the junction held 6 bases outside the gene matches. The CDR3 sequence: CATAVGGEQFF. Here the CDR3 DNA reads TGTGCCACTGCTGTCGGGGGGGAGCAGTTCTTC.

This rearrangement joins TRBV18 to TRBJ1-2; 7 nucleotides line up with TRBD1. J lost 6 bases, V lost 4 bases, and 8 bases had no gene match. The CDR3 is 14 amino acids. CDR1 is KGHSH, CDR2 LQKENI, per germline. Here the CDR3 DNA reads TGTGCCAGCTCACTTTACGACAGGGTGGATGGCTACACCTTC. Residues: CASSLYDRVDGYTF.

V usage is TRBV15 and J usage is TRBJ2-7; 8 nucleotides agree with TRBD1. Trimming took 8 bases from V and 3 from J; bases not matched to a gene: 6. CDR3 length: 13 residues. Germline V lookup: CDR1 LNHNV, CDR2 YYDKDF (reference sequence). The CDR3 region is CATSFGQGYEQYF. DNA of the CDR3: TGTGCCACCTCCTTCGGACAGGGCTACGAGCAGTACTTC.

V and J are TRBV6-1 and TRBJ2-1; D may be TRBD1 (6 bases). V dropped 3 bases and J dropped 2 bases, with 11 bases sitting between them. This CDR3 is 15 amino acids long. Germline lookup yields CDR1 MNHNS and CDR2 SASEGT. The chain's CDR3 is CASSELGGPYNEQFF. In DNA form, the CDR3 reads TGTGCCAGCAGTGAGCTAGGGGGTCCCTACAATGAGCAGTTCTTC.

The rearrangement uses TRBV4-1 and TRBJ2-4, with TRBD2 matching 11 bases. From germline, CDR1 is MGHRA and CDR2 YSYEKL. The trim removed 0 bases at V and 1 base at J, leaving 11 bases unmatched. This CDR3 contains 20 residues. DNA of the CDR3: TGCGCCAGCAGCCAAGATTCGAGACTAGCGGGACCACTTGCCAAAAACATTCAGTACTTC. Translated: CASSQDSRLAGPLAKNIQYF.

This clone was counted once. The chain combines TRBV2 with TRBJ2-6; TRBD1 aligns across 7 bases. The junction had 7 bases not matched to a gene; V was cut back by 8 bases and J by 0 bases. Germline CDR1 and CDR2: SNHLY and FYNNEI. The CDR3 extends over 16 amino acids. The CDR3 region is CASVTGVTSGANVLTF. The CDR3 DNA follows: TGTGCCAGCGTAACAGGGGTTACCTCTGGGGCCAACGTCCTGACTTTC.

This clone was seen a single time. V is TRBV7-6 and J is TRBJ2-3; TRBD2 is a possible D gene (6 bases). Germline loops: CDR1 SGHVS, CDR2 FNYEAQ. Trimming left V 4 bases short and J 5 bases short, with 22 bases between. This CDR3 has 17 residues. The CDR3 is CASSSSLRGGAGDTQYF. The CDR3 DNA reads as TGTGCCAGCAGCTCTTCCCTGCGCGGCGGGGCAGGAGATACGCAGTATTTT. The variable domain in full, with the rest retrieved from reference TRBV7-6 and TRBJ2-3, is GAGVSQSPRYKVTKRGQDVALRCDPISGHVSLYWYRQALGQGPEFLTYFNYEAQQDKSGLPNDRFSAERPEGSISTLTIQRTEQRDSAMYRCASSSSLRGGAGDTQYFGPGTRLTVL.

The chain has TRBV6-5 and TRBJ2-1; TRBD2 matches 8 bases. CDR1 and CDR2 (germline): MNHEY, SVGAGI. The trim removed 6 bases at V and 3 bases at J, leaving 4 bases unmatched. The CDR3 totals 14 residues. CDR3 sequence: CASSPGTSYNEQFF. The CDR3 DNA reads as TGTGCCAGCAGCCCCGGGACTAGCTACAATGAGCAGTTCTTC.

The V gene is TRBV9, the J gene TRBJ2-5; 9 positions agree with TRBD1. The germline V gene encodes CDR1 SGDLS and CDR2 YYNGEE. The CDR3 consists of 13 residues. V was clipped by 2 bases and J by 5 bases; unmatched bases: 1. This CDR3 is CASSVGQGETQYF. The CDR3 region has the DNA TGTGCCAGCAGCGTTGGACAGGGGGAGACCCAGTACTTC.

The chain uses TRBV5-4 and TRBJ2-7; TRBD2 might be the D (6 bases). CDR1 and CDR2 from the germline V gene are SGHNT and YYREEE (reference sequence). This CDR3 has 15 amino acids. Trimming pared 0 bases from V and 1 base from J, leaving 11 bases between. CDR3 in DNA: TGTGCCAGCAGCTTGGATGGGAGGCCGTCCTACGAGCAGTACTTC. Amino acid sequence: CASSLDGRPSYEQYF. Full variable domain (remainder filled in from reference TRBV5-4 and TRBJ2-7): ETGVTQSPTHLIKTRGQQVTLRCSSQSGHNTVSWYQQALGQGPQFIFQYYREEENGRGNFPPRFSGLQFPNYSSELNVNALELDDSALYLCASSLDGRPSYEQYFGPGTRLTVT.

The chain employs TRBV7-2 and TRBJ2-7; 11 nucleotides line up with TRBD2. Germline lookup yields CDR1 SGHTA and CDR2 FQGNSA. The J segment lost 6 bases and the V segment lost 5 bases, leaving 15 bases of the junction unmatched. The CDR3 is 17 residues long. In DNA form, the CDR3 reads TGTGCCAGCAGCATTCGTAGCGGGGGGGGCCCGGGCAGCGAGCAGTACTTC. Its translation: CASSIRSGGGPGSEQYF.

The gene calls are TRBV28 and TRBJ1-1; D may be TRBD1 (6 bases). This CDR3 comprises 15 residues. The germline V gene has CDR1 MDHEN and CDR2 SYDVKM. V was shortened by 6 bases and J by 4 bases, with 18 bases between the two germline ends. The CDR3 is CASSLSRGGGTEAFF. CDR3 sequence (DNA): TGTGCCAGCAGCCTCTCTCGGGGAGGGGGCACTGAAGCTTTCTTT.

This rearrangement joins TRBV15 to TRBJ2-7; TRBD1 is a possible D gene (5 bases). The CDR3 totals 16 residues. Trimming removed 1 base from V and 3 bases from J, with 16 bases in between. Germline values: CDR1 LNHNV, CDR2 YYDKDF (reference sequence). The CDR3 is CATSRVSLTVDYEQYF. The CDR3 coding sequence is TGTGCCACCAGCAGAGTTTCCTTGACAGTCGACTACGAGCAGTACTTC.

This clone was seen just once. CDR3 in DNA: TGTGCCATCAGAAACAACGGAGACACCGGGGAGCTGTTTTTT. Encoded protein: CAIRNNGDTGELFF. The gene calls are TRBV10-3 and TRBJ2-2; D is undetermined. The V gene lost 6 bases and the J gene lost 3 bases, with 11 bases spanning the gap. Germline values: CDR1 ENHRY, CDR2 SYGVKD. The CDR3 is made up of 14 amino acids.

The V gene is TRBV7-6, the J gene TRBJ2-5; TRBD1 matches 9 bases. V shed 3 bases and J 5 bases; nucleotides not matched to a gene: 10. The CDR3 contains 16 residues. Per the germline V gene, CDR1 is SGHVS and CDR2 is FNYEAQ. The CDR3 protein is CASSLGDRERMETQYF. CDR3 bases: TGTGCCAGCAGCTTGGGGGACAGGGAAAGGATGGAGACCCAGTACTTC.

The chain is built from TRBV28 and TRBJ1-1; D remains unclear. Germline CDR1 is MDHEN and CDR2 is SYDVKM. This CDR3 has 12 residues. V gave up 5 bases and J gave up 5 bases, with 9 bases separating them. The CDR3 reads CASSNPTTEAFF. The CDR3 nucleotides are TGTGCCAGCAGTAACCCCACAACTGAAGCTTTCTTT.

The CDR3 nucleotides read TGCGCCAGGACGAGGACTGAAGCTTTCTTT. Encoded protein: CARTRTEAFF. The genes are TRBV5-1 and TRBJ1-1; no firm D call. The CDR3 has 10 amino acids. Germline lookup yields CDR1 SGHRS and CDR2 YFSETQ. The V end lost 8 bases, the J end lost 5 bases, and 7 bases lay between the germline ends.

This chain joins TRBV11-3 and TRBJ2-3; 10 bases align to TRBD2. Looked up from germline, CDR1 is SGHNT and CDR2 is YENEEA. The V and J ends lost 1 base and 1 base, in that order; junction bases with no gene match: 5. CDR3 length: 17 amino acids. This CDR3 is CASSLGGTSVRTDTQYF. Written as DNA, the CDR3 is TGTGCCAGCAGCTTAGGAGGGACTAGCGTCCGCACAGATACGCAGTATTTT.

The chain has TRBV15 and TRBJ2-4; TRBD2 matches 8 bases. There are 17 residues in the CDR3. V gave up 0 bases and J gave up 8 bases; unmatched junction bases: 12. The germline V gene encodes CDR1 LNHNV and CDR2 YYDKDF (reference sequence). The CDR3 sequence: CATSRDRTGTRRYIQYF. The CDR3 DNA is TGTGCCACCAGCAGAGATCGAACCGGGACTAGGAGGTACATTCAGTACTTC.

The chain combines TRBV11-2 with TRBJ1-2; perhaps TRBD1 as D (6 bases). The CDR3 covers 16 residues. CDR1 SGHAT and CDR2 FQNNGV come from the germline V gene. V was clipped by 2 bases and J by 6 bases, with 19 bases between them. CDR3 DNA: TGTGCCAGCAGCTTAATCTCATGGGGGCGTGAGAATGGCTACACCTTC. It translates to CASSLISWGRENGYTF.

CDR3 DNA sequence: TGTGCCAGCAGTCTGGCACAGGGAGGGAATTCACCCCTCCACTTT. Translation: CASSLAQGGNSPLHF. The chain joins TRBV27 to TRBJ1-6; TRBD1 might be the D (6 bases). The length of the CDR3 is 15 residues. Trimming took off 5 bases at V and 7 bases at J, with 15 bases between the two ends. Germline V gives CDR1 MNHEY, CDR2 SMNVEV (reference sequence).

J is TRBJ2-5 and V is TRBV2; 11 nucleotides line up with TRBD2. In germline, CDR1 is SNHLY, CDR2 FYNNEI. The CDR3 runs to 15 residues. Germline trimming cut 4 bases from V and 4 bases from J; bases unmatched to any gene: 5. For the CDR3, the DNA is TGTGCCAGCAGTGGCACTAGCGGGGGTGGAGAGACCCAGTACTTC. Its protein product is CASSGTSGGGETQYF.